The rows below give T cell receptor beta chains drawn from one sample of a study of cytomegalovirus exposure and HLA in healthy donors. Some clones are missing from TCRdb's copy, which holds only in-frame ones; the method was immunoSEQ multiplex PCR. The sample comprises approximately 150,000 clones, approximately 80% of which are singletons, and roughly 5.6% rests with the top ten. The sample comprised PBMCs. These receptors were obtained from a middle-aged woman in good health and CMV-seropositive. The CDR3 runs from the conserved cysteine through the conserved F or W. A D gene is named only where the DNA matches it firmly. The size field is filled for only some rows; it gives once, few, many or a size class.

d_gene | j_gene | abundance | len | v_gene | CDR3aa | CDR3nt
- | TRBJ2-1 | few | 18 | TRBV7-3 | CASSLFPNRPQGNNEQFF | TGTGCCAGCAGCTTATTCCCCAACCGACCCCAGGGGAACAATGAGCAGTTCTTC
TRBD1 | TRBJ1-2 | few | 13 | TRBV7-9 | CASSLDRVPGYTF | TGTGCCAGCAGCCTAGACAGGGTTCCTGGCTACACCTTC
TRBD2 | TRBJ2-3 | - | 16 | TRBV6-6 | CASSSLGLAGTDTQYF | TGTGCCAGCAGTTCCCTGGGACTAGCGGGCACAGATACGCAGTATTTT
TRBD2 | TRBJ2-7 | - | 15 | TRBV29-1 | CSVPKSGTSGYEQYF | TGCAGCGTTCCCAAGTCCGGGACTAGCGGCTACGAGCAGTACTTC
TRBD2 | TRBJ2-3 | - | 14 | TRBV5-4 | CASSMKGLAGPAVF | TGTGCCAGCAGTATGAAGGGACTAGCGGGTCCCGCCGTTTTT
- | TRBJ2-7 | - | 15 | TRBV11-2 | CASSLEGARPYEQYF | TGTGCCAGCAGCTTAGAGGGCGCTCGGCCTTACGAGCAGTACTTC
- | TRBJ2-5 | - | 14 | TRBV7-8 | CASSLVARQETQYF | TGTGCCAGCAGCTTAGTAGCGCGGCAAGAGACCCAGTACTTC
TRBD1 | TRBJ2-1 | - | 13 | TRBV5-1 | CASSLGQGDEQFF | TGCGCCAGCAGCTTGGGTCAGGGGGATGAGCAGTTCTTC
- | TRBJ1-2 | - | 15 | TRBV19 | CATTFRGRGGYGYTF | TGTGCCACCACTTTTCGGGGACGCGGAGGGTATGGCTACACCTTC
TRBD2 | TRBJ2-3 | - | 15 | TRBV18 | CASSPQTSGSNTQYF | TGTGCCAGCTCACCACAGACTAGCGGATCGAATACGCAGTATTTT
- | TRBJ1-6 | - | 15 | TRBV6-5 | CASSYSGQGNSPLHF | TGTGCCAGCAGTTACTCAGGTCAGGGTAACTCACCCCTCCACTTT
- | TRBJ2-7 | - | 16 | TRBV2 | CASSDSRRRRYHEQYF | TGTGCCAGCAGTGACAGCAGGAGGAGACGGTATCACGAGCAGTACTTC
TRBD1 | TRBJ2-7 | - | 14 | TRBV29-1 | CSVVQANTGGEQYF | TGCAGCGTTGTACAGGCAAATACAGGGGGCGAGCAGTACTTC
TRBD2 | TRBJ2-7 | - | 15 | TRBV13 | CASSSKTSRVYGQYF | TGTGCCAGCAGCTCTAAGACTAGCCGAGTCTACGGGCAGTACTTC
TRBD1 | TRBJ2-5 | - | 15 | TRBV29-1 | CSVEGRQGLGETQYF | TGCAGCGTTGAAGGCCGACAGGGATTAGGGGAGACCCAGTACTTC
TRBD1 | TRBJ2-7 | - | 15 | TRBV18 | CASSTDSARTGEQYF | TGTGCCAGCTCCACCGACAGCGCACGGACAGGGGAGCAGTACTTC
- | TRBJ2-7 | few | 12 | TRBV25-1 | CASSERGYEQYF | TGTGCCAGCAGTGAGCGAGGCTACGAGCAGTACTTC
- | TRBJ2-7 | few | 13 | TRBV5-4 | CASSLLAGDEQYF | TGTGCCAGCAGCTTGCTAGCCGGGGACGAGCAGTACTTC
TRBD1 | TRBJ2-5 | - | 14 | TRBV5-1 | CASSPTGGLETQYF | TGCGCCAGCAGCCCGACAGGGGGTCTGGAGACCCAGTACTTC
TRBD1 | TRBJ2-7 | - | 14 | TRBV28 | CASSLGQAVYEQYF | TGTGCCAGCAGCCTCGGACAGGCCGTCTACGAGCAGTACTTC
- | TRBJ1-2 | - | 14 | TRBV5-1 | CASSLVVEGGGYTF | TGCGCCAGCAGCTTAGTAGTAGAGGGAGGCGGCTACACCTTC
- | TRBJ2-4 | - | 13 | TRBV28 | CASRLGAKNIQYF | TGTGCCAGCCGCCTCGGGGCCAAAAACATTCAGTACTTC
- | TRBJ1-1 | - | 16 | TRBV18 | CASSLLQGRLNTEAFF | TGTGCCAGCTCACTACTACAAGGCAGACTGAACACTGAAGCTTTCTTT
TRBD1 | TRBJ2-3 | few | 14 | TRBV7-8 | CASSLGTGQDTQYF | TGTGCCAGCAGCTTAGGGACAGGGCAAGATACGCAGTATTTT
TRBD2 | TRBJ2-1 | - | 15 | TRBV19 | CASTRLAGVSNEQFF | TGTGCCAGTACCCGACTAGCGGGAGTGTCAAATGAGCAGTTCTTC
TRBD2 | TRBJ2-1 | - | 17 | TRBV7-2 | CASSERDYSLYNNEQFF | TGTGCCAGCAGCGAAAGGGACTACTCCCTTTACAACAATGAGCAGTTCTTC
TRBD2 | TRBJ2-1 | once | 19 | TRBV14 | CASSQAPSSSGLAGYEQFF | TGTGCCAGCAGCCAAGCTCCATCCTCATCGGGACTAGCGGGGTATGAGCAGTTCTTC
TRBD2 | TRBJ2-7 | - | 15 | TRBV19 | CASSIRPGLGYEQYF | TGTGCCAGTAGTATTAGGCCGGGACTAGGCTACGAGCAGTACTTC